The text below deals with one T cell receptor (beta chain). Its matching antigen is unknown. These data come from a study of cytomegalovirus exposure and HLA in healthy donors. Regarding the study as a whole: The HLA-A and HLA-B alleles of most subjects were reportedly predicted accurately from TCR beta sequences. The classifier reportedly diagnosed cytomegalovirus status with high specificity and sensitivity.

Germline V gives CDR1 MNHEY, CDR2 SVGAGI. Deletions cut 8 bases from V and 2 bases from J, with 7 bases between. The length of the CDR3 is 12 residues. It was with 60 Vbeta and 13 Jbeta primers that the PCR ran. Authors' processing steps: Approximately 11 million of the about 80 million unique TCR beta chains counted in a later analysis were shared. Here immunoSEQ multiplex PCR was the method, and the copy in TCRdb shows in-frame clones only, minus some. V and J calls and clone size come straight from that table; D and trimming were deduced from the DNA. Here the sample spans 200,000 to 250,000 clones, around 89% being singletons.

The origin of this receptor is a woman between 18 and 29 years old in good health and CMV-seronegative. The V and J genes are TRBV6-5 and TRBJ1-3; D call uncertain. Sequenced material: PBMCs. The chain's CDR3 is CASFAAGNTIYF. CDR3 coding DNA: TGTGCCAGCTTTGCGGCTGGAAACACCATATATTTT.